The rows below give T cell receptor beta chains drawn from one sample of a study of regulatory T cells in long-lasting Graves disease. Each CDR3 protein is one row after TCRdb ran MiXCR on the multiplex PCR reads. The sample has around 360,000 distinct CDR3 sequences, 15% to 20% seen once. These data were likewise used in another study, on T cells in Graves' hyperthyroidism and ophthalmopathy.

The material was peripheral blood mononuclear cells (PBMCs), obtained at new diagnosis, from a patient treated with antithyroid drugs. These receptors all stem from a woman aged 18-30 years with Graves disease. Both conserved end residues are part of each CDR3. The order of the fields is J gene, D gene, clone size, V gene, CDR3 DNA, CDR3 protein. D genes are given only for firm matches. Only some rows state a clone size, as once, few, many or a class for expanded clones.

j_gene: TRBJ2-4
d_gene: .
abundance: .
v_gene: TRBV7-9
CDR3nt: TGTGCCAGCAGCCCTGTTGCCAAAAACATTCAGTACTTC
CDR3aa: CASSPVAKNIQYF

j_gene: TRBJ1-1
d_gene: TRBD1
abundance: few
v_gene: TRBV19
CDR3nt: TGTGCCAGTAGGAAGTCCGACAGGGTGGGCACTGAAGCTTTCTTT
CDR3aa: CASRKSDRVGTEAFF

j_gene: TRBJ2-1
d_gene: .
abundance: few
v_gene: TRBV24-1
CDR3nt: TGTGCCACCAGTGTTCCGGAAACGAATGAGCAGTTCTTC
CDR3aa: CATSVPETNEQFF

j_gene: TRBJ1-2
d_gene: .
abundance: many
v_gene: TRBV2
CDR3nt: TGTGCCAGCCGAGCGGCGGCAAGCCTGAGTAGCTATGGCTACACCTTC
CDR3aa: CASRAAASLSSYGYTF

j_gene: TRBJ2-2
d_gene: .
abundance: .
v_gene: TRBV5-1
CDR3nt: TGCGCCAGCAGCTTGGCCGGGAGCCCCGGGGAGCTGTTTTTT
CDR3aa: CASSLAGSPGELFF

j_gene: TRBJ2-7
d_gene: .
abundance: .
v_gene: TRBV5-1
CDR3nt: TGCGCCAGCAGGGGGCGAGAATACTCCTACGAGCAGTACTTC
CDR3aa: CASRGREYSYEQYF

j_gene: TRBJ2-7
d_gene: .
abundance: many
v_gene: TRBV10-3
CDR3nt: TGTGCCATCAATAGGGATGGGCTCTACGAGCAGTACTTC
CDR3aa: CAINRDGLYEQYF

j_gene: TRBJ2-7
d_gene: .
abundance: many
v_gene: TRBV13
CDR3nt: TGTGCCAGCAGCTTAGAGAAGGTCGTTGGGCGGGACAGATACTACGAGCAGTACTTC
CDR3aa: CASSLEKVVGRDRYYEQYF

j_gene: TRBJ1-2
d_gene: .
abundance: .
v_gene: TRBV24-1
CDR3nt: TGTGCCACCAGTGATCCCCCCCCCGGGAACGGGTATGGCTACACCTTC
CDR3aa: CATSDPPPGNGYGYTF

j_gene: TRBJ2-1
d_gene: TRBD1
abundance: many
v_gene: TRBV5-1
CDR3nt: TGCGCCAGCAGCGTCCGGGACAGCGCGGGTGAGCAGTTCTTC
CDR3aa: CASSVRDSAGEQFF

j_gene: TRBJ2-5
d_gene: .
abundance: many
v_gene: TRBV7-9
CDR3nt: TGTGCCAGCAGTCAAGGGCGGACGCACCAAGAGACCCAGTACTTC
CDR3aa: CASSQGRTHQETQYF

j_gene: TRBJ1-1
d_gene: TRBD1
abundance: many
v_gene: TRBV9
CDR3nt: TGTGCCAGCAGCGGACAGGGAGGGGACACTGAAGCTTTCTTT
CDR3aa: CASSGQGGDTEAFF

j_gene: TRBJ2-1
d_gene: .
abundance: many
v_gene: TRBV9
CDR3nt: TGTGCCAGCAGCGTAGAAGGGTATGAGCAGTTCTTC
CDR3aa: CASSVEGYEQFF

j_gene: TRBJ1-4
d_gene: TRBD1
abundance: many
v_gene: TRBV30
CDR3nt: TGTGCCTGGAGCCAAGGACAGGGATGGGAAAAACTGTTTTTT
CDR3aa: CAWSQGQGWEKLFF

j_gene: TRBJ2-1
d_gene: .
abundance: many
v_gene: TRBV27
CDR3nt: TGTGCCAGCAGGGGGGCGGGGACCCGGATTAACAATGAGCAGTTCTTC
CDR3aa: CASRGAGTRINNEQFF

j_gene: TRBJ1-1
d_gene: .
abundance: many
v_gene: TRBV4-1
CDR3nt: TGCGCCAGCAGAAACAGGGCGGAAAACACTGAAGCTTTCTTT
CDR3aa: CASRNRAENTEAFF

j_gene: TRBJ1-1
d_gene: TRBD1
abundance: few
v_gene: TRBV20-1
CDR3nt: TGCAGTGCTGACAGGGCGAACACTGAAGCTTTCTTT
CDR3aa: CSADRANTEAFF

j_gene: TRBJ2-1
d_gene: TRBD2
abundance: .
v_gene: TRBV6-1
CDR3nt: TGTGCCAGCAGTGAATCGCCTAGCGGAAACAATGAGCAGTTCTTC
CDR3aa: CASSESPSGNNEQFF

j_gene: TRBJ1-2
d_gene: .
abundance: many
v_gene: TRBV12-3/TRBV12-4
CDR3nt: TGTGCCACTAGGACAGCCTTCTATGGCTACACCTTC
CDR3aa: CATRTAFYGYTF

j_gene: TRBJ1-4
d_gene: .
abundance: .
v_gene: TRBV10-3
CDR3nt: TGTGCCATCAGTGCAGGGAAGGGGAATGAAAAACTGTTTTTT
CDR3aa: CAISAGKGNEKLFF